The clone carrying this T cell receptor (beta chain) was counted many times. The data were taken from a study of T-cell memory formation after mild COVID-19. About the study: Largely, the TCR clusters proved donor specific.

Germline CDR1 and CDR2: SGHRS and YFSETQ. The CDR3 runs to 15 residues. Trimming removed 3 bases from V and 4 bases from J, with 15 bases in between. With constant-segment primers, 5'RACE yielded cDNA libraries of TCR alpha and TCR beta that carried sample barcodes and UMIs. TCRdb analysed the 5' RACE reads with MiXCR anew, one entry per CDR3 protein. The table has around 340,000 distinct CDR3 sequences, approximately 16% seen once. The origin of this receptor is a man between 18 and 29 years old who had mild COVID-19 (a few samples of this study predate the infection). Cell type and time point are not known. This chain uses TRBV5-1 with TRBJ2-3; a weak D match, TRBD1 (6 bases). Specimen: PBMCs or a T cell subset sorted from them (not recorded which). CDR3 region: CASSYRTERSDTQYF. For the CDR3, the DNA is TGCGCCAGCAGCTACCGGACAGAGAGGTCAGATACGCAGTATTTT.